This T cell receptor (beta chain) was captured in a study of early T cells in non-severe SARS-CoV-2 infection. CDR3 length: 15 amino acids. V shed 2 bases, J shed 2 bases, and the junction held 4 bases outside the gene matches. Per germline, CDR1 KGHSH and CDR2 LQKENI. cDNA molecules, individually, were tagged with unique molecular identifiers. Each CDR3 protein gets one entry after TCRdb re-called the 5' RACE reads with MiXCR. This table has about 100,000 distinct CDR3 sequences, roughly 13% appearing once. The source material was whole blood. The V and J genes are TRBV18 and TRBJ2-5; 8 bases agree with TRBD1. The receptor was isolated from an adult who was a healthcare worker with PCR-confirmed SARS-CoV-2 infection or an uninfected control (not recorded which). The CDR3 nucleotides read TGTGCCAGCTCACCAAACCAGGGGGCGCAAGAGACCCAGTACTTC. Translation: CASSPNQGAQETQYF. The complete variable domain, with remaining parts taken from reference TRBV18 and TRBJ2-5, reads NAGVMQNPRHLVRRRGQEARLRCSPMKGHSHVYWYRQLPEEGLKFMVYLQKENIIDESGMPKERFSAEFPKEGPSILRIQQVVRGDSAAYFCASSPNQGAQETQYFGPGTRLLVL.